The T cell receptor (beta chain) described here comes from a study of siplizumab effects on memory and regulatory T cells. The study's findings and limits: Assignment to unstimulated subsets succeeded for only a minor fraction of the alloreactive clones.

Libraries were prepared by immunoSEQ multiplex PCR; TCRdb keeps only in-frame clonotypes and omits some of them. Of roughly 100,000 clones in the sample, approximately 90% were seen once. This clone was observed a handful of times. Its specificity is unknown. What was sequenced was CD4+ T cells sorted from blood. The TCR was taken from a human donor in good health.

This CDR3 is CASGGVLSTDTQYF. The CDR3 DNA reads as TGCGCCAGCGGGGGGGTACTAAGCACAGATACGCAGTATTTT. The chain links TRBV5-1 to TRBJ2-3, with 7 bases that match TRBD2. The CDR3 contains 14 residues. V dropped 7 bases and J dropped 0; count of bases not matched to a gene: 5. Germline values: CDR1 SGHRS, CDR2 YFSETQ. Together with reference TRBV5-1 and TRBJ2-3, the CDR3 gives the full variable domain: KAGVTQTPRYLIKTRGQQVTLSCSPISGHRSVSWYQQTPGQGLQFLFEYFSETQRNKGNFPGRFSGRQFSNSRSEMNVSTLELGDSALYLCASGGVLSTDTQYFGPGTRLTVL.